This passage covers 16 T cell receptor beta chains from one sample sequenced in a study of T cells in Graves' hyperthyroidism and ophthalmopathy. Amplified TCR beta CDR3 regions derived from RNA transcripts. Primed by the HTBI set, a first-round RT-PCR was run on the TCR CDR3. TCRdb passed the multiplex PCR reads through MiXCR, listing each CDR3 protein once. Seen here are about 640,000 distinct CDR3 sequences, 20% observed once, and the top ten hold 34%. Sequencing was done on a sample of blood. Receptors originate from a man aged 25 to 40 with Graves' ophthalmopathy.

The chain is built from TRBV15 and TRBJ2-1; D might be TRBD1 (7 bases). The V gene lost 5 bases and the J gene lost 2 bases, with 13 bases spanning the gap. The CDR3 runs 15 residues. CDR1 is LNHNV and CDR2 is YYDKDF in the germline V gene (reference sequence). CDR3 bases: TGTGCCACCAGCCGGAGCAGGGGGGCCTACAATGAGCAGTTCTTC. Encoded protein: CATSRSRGAYNEQFF.

The sample holds many counts of this clonotype. The chain couples TRBV18 to TRBJ1-1; no clear D gene. V was shortened by 5 bases and J by 7 bases, with 14 bases between the two germline ends. This CDR3 has 13 amino acids. Germline V lookup: CDR1 KGHSH, CDR2 LQKENI. In nucleotides, the CDR3 is TGTGCCAGCTCAAGGTCCCGGGAGAGTGAAGCTTTCTTT. The encoded protein is CASSRSRESEAFF.

This chain links TRBV9 with TRBJ2-2; the match to TRBD1 covers 8 bases. CDR3 length: 16 residues. CDR1 and CDR2 (germline): SGDLS, YYNGEE. V was pared by 3 bases and J by 3 bases, with 7 bases of the junction left unmatched. The CDR3 sequence: CASSGDRGTDTGELFF. The CDR3, as DNA: TGTGCCAGCAGCGGTGACAGGGGTACCGACACCGGGGAGCTGTTTTTT.

The chain recombines TRBV29-1 with TRBJ1-1; TRBD1 matches at 7 bases. CDR1 and CDR2 from the germline V gene are SQVTM and ANQGSEA. CDR3 size: 12 residues. The V segment lost 6 bases and the J segment 1 base; nucleotides outside the gene matches: 2. In DNA form, the CDR3 reads TGCAGCGTCAGGGGGGGGAACACTGAAGCTTTCTTT. This gives the protein CSVRGGNTEAFF.

In this sample, this clonotype turned up a few times. The chain couples TRBV10-2 to TRBJ2-1, with D possibly being TRBD2 (6 bases). CDR1 is WSHSY, CDR2 SAAADI, per germline. V dropped 6 bases and J dropped 9 bases, with 9 bases sitting between them. The CDR3 totals 11 residues. DNA of the CDR3: TGCGCCAGCAGCGCGGGACTTGAGCAGTTCTTC. Its translation is CASSAGLEQFF.

In this sample, this clonotype turned up many times. The chain employs TRBV5-1 and TRBJ2-7, with 9 bases identical to TRBD1. V dropped 0 bases and J dropped 6; count of bases not matched to a gene: 4. CDR1 is SGHRS, CDR2 YFSETQ, per germline. The CDR3 covers 14 residues. This CDR3 reads CASSLGMDRGEQYF. CDR3 nucleotides: TGCGCCAGCAGCTTGGGAATGGACAGGGGCGAGCAGTACTTC.

There are many counts of this clonotype. Written as DNA, the CDR3 is TGTGCCAGCGGATATCGGACAGGACTTGACAATCAGCCCCAGCATTTT. Encoded protein: CASGYRTGLDNQPQHF. The chain has TRBV2 and TRBJ1-5, with 7 positions matching TRBD1. Trimming took 8 bases from V and 3 from J; bases not matched to a gene: 13. Germline V gene lookup returns CDR1 SNHLY and CDR2 FYNNEI. CDR3 length equals 16 residues.

V usage is TRBV20-1 and J usage is TRBJ2-2, with 7 bases aligning to TRBD1. The J segment lost 5 bases and the V segment lost 0 bases, leaving 9 bases of the junction unmatched. CDR3 length equals 16 residues. Germline values: CDR1 DFQATT, CDR2 SNEGSKA (reference sequence). The CDR3 region has the DNA TGCAGTGCTAGAGATCCTCGACAGGGTTCGACCGGGGAGCTGTTTTTT. Translated: CSARDPRQGSTGELFF.

The table lists this clonotype with many counts. This chain connects TRBV7-2 to TRBJ2-5, with 7 bases matching TRBD1. The CDR3 runs to 14 residues. Germline values: CDR1 SGHTA, CDR2 FQGNSA. V shed 1 base and J 5 bases; nucleotides not matched to a gene: 4. The CDR3 DNA reads as TGTGCCAGCAGCTTAGACAGGGGTGGCGAGACCCAGTACTTC. Protein: CASSLDRGGETQYF.

The chain recombines TRBV28 with TRBJ1-5; D is undetermined. The germline CDR1 and CDR2 sequences are MDHEN and SYDVKM. CDR3 length: 12 amino acids. V was cut by 6 bases and J by 3 bases, with 6 bases left in between. CDR3 protein: CASRGPNQPQHF. CDR3 nucleotides: TGTGCCAGCAGGGGCCCCAATCAGCCCCAGCATTTT.

This chain links TRBV7-2 with TRBJ2-1; D ambiguous. The CDR3 loop spans 13 amino acids. The V and J ends lost 2 bases and 4 bases respectively, with 6 bases between them. From germline, CDR1 is SGHTA and CDR2 FQGNSA. The CDR3 protein is CASSLYQYNEQFF. The CDR3 DNA sequence: TGTGCCAGCAGCTTATACCAGTACAATGAGCAGTTCTTC.

Only a few counts were recorded for this clonotype. The chain combines TRBV12-3 or TRBV12-4 with TRBJ2-7, with 11 nucleotides matching TRBD2. J lost 6 bases, V lost 5 bases, and 6 bases had no gene match. The CDR3 has 14 amino acids. The CDR3: CASSPTSGSAEQYF. CDR3 bases: TGTGCCAGCAGTCCTACTAGCGGGAGTGCCGAGCAGTACTTC.

The sample holds one count of this clonotype. This chain uses TRBV25-1 with TRBJ2-7; TRBD2 agrees at 7 bases. Germline lookup yields CDR1 MGHDK and CDR2 SYGVNS. CDR3 length: 12 amino acids. After removal of 5 bases from V and 7 bases from J, the junction contained 5 bases not matched to a gene. The CDR3 nucleotides read TGTGCCAGCAGTCGGGGGGTGAGAGAGCAGTACTTC. Residues: CASSRGVREQYF.

The genes are TRBV7-9 and TRBJ1-4; D is unresolved. The CDR3 is 16 residues long. Germline CDR1 SEHNR, CDR2 FQNEAQ (reference sequence). With 5 bases removed from V and 7 bases from J, the gap between germline ends came to 20 bases. CDR3 in DNA: TGTGCCAGCAGCCAAAGAGCAGGATCGAAGGGTGAAAAACTGTTTTTT. It codes for CASSQRAGSKGEKLFF.

The CDR3 reads CASRGQGVYEQYF. The DNA for the CDR3 is TGTGCCAGCAGAGGACAGGGGGTATACGAGCAGTACTTC. This chain connects TRBV28 to TRBJ2-7; TRBD1 aligns across 10 bases. The length of the CDR3 is 13 residues. The ends lost 6 bases at V and 4 bases at J; junction bases unmatched: 3. CDR1 and CDR2 (germline): MDHEN, SYDVKM.

This clonotype has a count of ten or more. CDR3 residues: CASSQVSMVNTEAFF. DNA of the CDR3: TGTGCCAGCAGCCAAGTTAGTATGGTGAACACTGAAGCTTTCTTT. The chain combines TRBV14 with TRBJ1-1, with no clear D. The V end was cut by 1 base, the J end by 0 bases, with 9 bases between. Germline CDR1 reads SGHDN; CDR2 reads FVKESK. The length of the CDR3 is 15 residues.